This TCR beta chain came from a study of OX40 agonist ivuxolimab in advanced cancers. Across the study: With a range of 23 to 79, age averaged about 58 years, and 65% to 85% were male. Patients achieving partial responses numbered three: one hepatocellular carcinoma case and two cutaneous melanoma cases. General study results and limits: Some of the nonresponding patients also showed low levels of normalized T-cell clonal expansion. At 0.1 to 3.0 mg/kg, clonal expansion of CD4+ and CD8+ blood T cells had occurred by week 6.

Measured with immunoSEQ multiplex PCR; TCRdb has only the in-frame clones, and not every one. The sample lists roughly 80,000 clones, 75% to 90% occurring once. For this clone: Its antigen is not known.

The CDR3 is 14 amino acids. The V gene's germline CDR1 is SGHKS and CDR2 YYEKEE (reference sequence). V dropped 4 bases and J dropped 10 bases, with 18 bases sitting between them. This clonotype originated in an adult with an advanced solid tumor such as melanoma, head and neck, liver or kidney cancer. Specimen: CD4+ or CD8+ T cells sorted from blood, collected in a trial of the OX40 agonist ivuxolimab. The chain carries TRBV5-5 and TRBJ2-1; tentative D call: TRBD1 (6 bases). This chain's CDR3 is CASSVGTPRGEQFF. DNA for the CDR3: TGTGCCAGCAGCGTCGGGACACCTCGGGGAGAGCAGTTCTTC.